This T cell receptor beta chain was captured in a study of cytomegalovirus exposure and HLA in healthy donors. The CDR3 totals 12 residues. Trimming cost V 2 bases and J 9 bases, with 8 bases left between them. Germline V gene lookup returns CDR1 MNHEY and CDR2 SVGAGI. Vbeta (60) and Jbeta (13) primers were used in the PCR. Generated by immunoSEQ multiplex PCR, the TCRdb table keeps only in-frame clones and is missing some. The sample records 150,000 to 250,000 clones, 65% to 90% being singletons. This rearrangement joins TRBV6-5 to TRBJ2-1, with D uncertain. This receptor was identified in a woman aged 45 to 65 in good health and CMV-seronegative. The sample was PBMCs. The CDR3 loop reads CASSYRSGEQFF. The DNA for the CDR3 is TGTGCCAGCAGTTACCGATCGGGTGAGCAGTTCTTC.